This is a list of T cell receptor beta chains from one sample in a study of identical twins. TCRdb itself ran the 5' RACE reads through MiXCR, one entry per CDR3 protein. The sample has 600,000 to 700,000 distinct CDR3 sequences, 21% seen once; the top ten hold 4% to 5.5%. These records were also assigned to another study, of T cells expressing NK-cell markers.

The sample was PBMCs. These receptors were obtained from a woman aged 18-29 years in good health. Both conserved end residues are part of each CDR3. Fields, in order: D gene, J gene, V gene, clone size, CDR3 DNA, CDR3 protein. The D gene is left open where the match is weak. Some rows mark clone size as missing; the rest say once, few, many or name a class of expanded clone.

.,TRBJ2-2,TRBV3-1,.,TGTGCCAGCAGCCGAGGGGCCAGACTAACCGGGGAGCTGTTTTTT,CASSRGARLTGELFF
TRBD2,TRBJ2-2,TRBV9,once,TGTGCCAGCAGCCCCCCTAGCGGTAACACCGGGGAGCTGTTTTTT,CASSPPSGNTGELFF
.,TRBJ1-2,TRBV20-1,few,TGCAGTGCACGGAATCTCGACTATGGCTACACCTTC,CSARNLDYGYTF
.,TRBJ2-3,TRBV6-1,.,TGTGCCAGCAGTGTGTCGGCGAGGGTCACAGATACGCAGTATTTT,CASSVSARVTDTQYF
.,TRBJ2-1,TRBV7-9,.,TGTGCCAGCAGGCCGACGGGGAACAGGGCTGACAATGAGCAGTTCTTC,CASRPTGNRADNEQFF
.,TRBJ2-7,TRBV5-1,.,TGCGCCAGCAGCTTGAAGGACCTCCTCTACGAGCAGTACTTC,CASSLKDLLYEQYF
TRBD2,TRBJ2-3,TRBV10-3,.,TGTGCCATCAGCCTACTAGCGGGAGGCGTTGCTAGCACAGATACGCAGTATTTT,CAISLLAGGVASTDTQYF
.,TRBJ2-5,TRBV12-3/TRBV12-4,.,TGTGCCAGCAGTCCGACCTCAGAGACCCAGTACTTC,CASSPTSETQYF
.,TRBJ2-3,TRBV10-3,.,TGTGCCATCAGTGACAGGATTAGCACAGATACGCAGTATTTT,CAISDRISTDTQYF
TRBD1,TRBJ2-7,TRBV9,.,TGTGCCAGCAGCGTAGATGGGACAGAAGTCTACGAGCAGTACTTC,CASSVDGTEVYEQYF
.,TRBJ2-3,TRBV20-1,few,TGCAGTATAGGGGGGGGAGGTACGCAGTATTTT,CSIGGGGTQYF
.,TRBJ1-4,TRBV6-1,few,TGTGCCAGCACGGGGCGTCGAGAGGGGGAAAAACTGTTTTTT,CASTGRREGEKLFF
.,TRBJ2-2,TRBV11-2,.,TGTGCCTCTCACCTGGGGGGACACACGAGCCTGAACACCGGGGAGCTGTTTTTT,CASHLGGHTSLNTGELFF
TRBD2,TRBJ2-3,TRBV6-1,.,TGTGCCAGCACCCGAAGGGGTTTAGCGGGGGCAGGGAATACGCAGTATTTT,CASTRRGLAGAGNTQYF
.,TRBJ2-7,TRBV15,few,TGTGCCACCGCGGTCAGCGGTCCCTACGAGCAGTACTTC,CATAVSGPYEQYF
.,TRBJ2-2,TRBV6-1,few,TGTGCCAGCAGACCCCACGCGGCGACGAACACCGGGGAGCTGTTTTTT,CASRPHAATNTGELFF
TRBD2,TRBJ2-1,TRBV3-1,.,TGTGCCAGCAGCTTTCGGACTAGCGGGAGGGGCAATGAGCAGTTCTTC,CASSFRTSGRGNEQFF
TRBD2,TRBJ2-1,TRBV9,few,TGTGCCAGCAGCGGATGGGGGACTAGCGGGAGGGCCGGTGAGCAGTTCTTC,CASSGWGTSGRAGEQFF
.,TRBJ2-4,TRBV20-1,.,TGCAGGCTCCGGGACGGCGCAAACATTCAGTACTTC,CRLRDGANIQYF
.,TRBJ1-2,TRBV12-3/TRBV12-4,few,TGTGCCAGCAGCCCCCGGAGGTATGGCTACACCTTC,CASSPRRYGYTF
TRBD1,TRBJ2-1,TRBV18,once,TGTGCCAGCTCACCACGACTGGGACAGGGGTGGTATGAGCAGTTCTTC,CASSPRLGQGWYEQFF
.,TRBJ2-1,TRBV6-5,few,TGTGCCAGCAGTTACCTCACACTAGTAGGGTCCAACAATGAGCAGTTCTTC,CASSYLTLVGSNNEQFF
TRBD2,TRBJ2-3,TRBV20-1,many,TGCAGTGTGAAAGCGGGAGGGCCAGATACGCAGTATTTT,CSVKAGGPDTQYF
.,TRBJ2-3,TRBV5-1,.,TGCGCCAGCAGCTTCCAGGGAACGGCAGATACGCAGTATTTT,CASSFQGTADTQYF
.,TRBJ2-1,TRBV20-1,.,TGCAGTGCGCCAGGGACCTGGTTGAGCTCCTACAATGAGCAGTTCTTC,CSAPGTWLSSYNEQFF
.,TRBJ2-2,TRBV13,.,TGTGCCACCCTGACCGGGACCTCTAACACCGGGGAGCTGTTTTTT,CATLTGTSNTGELFF
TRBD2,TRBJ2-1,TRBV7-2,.,TGTGCCAGCAGCCATAGCGGGAGAAAGTCCTACAATGAGCAGTTCTTC,CASSHSGRKSYNEQFF
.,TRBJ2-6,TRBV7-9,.,TGTGCCAGCAGCCCACTATCTGGGTCTGGGGCCAACGTCCTGACTTTC,CASSPLSGSGANVLTF
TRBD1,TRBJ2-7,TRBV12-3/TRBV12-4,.,TGTGCCAGCAGAGGACAGGAACTCTACGAGCAGTACTTC,CASRGQELYEQYF
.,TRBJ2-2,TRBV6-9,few,TGTGCCAGCAGTTATGGTACGGACGGTCGGGACCCCCGCGGGGAGCTGTTTTTT,CASSYGTDGRDPRGELFF
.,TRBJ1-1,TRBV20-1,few,TGCAGTGCTAGGGGTGGGGACAAGTTTCCGAGCACTGAAGCTTTCTTT,CSARGGDKFPSTEAFF
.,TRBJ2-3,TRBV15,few,TGTGCCACCAGCAGAGATTACGAGCGGAGCACAGATACGCAGTATTTT,CATSRDYERSTDTQYF
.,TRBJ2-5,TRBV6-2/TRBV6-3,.,TGTGCCAGCAGTAACCGGCAGGGGAATCAAGAGACCCAGTACTTC,CASSNRQGNQETQYF
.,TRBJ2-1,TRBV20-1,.,TGCAGTGCTAGAGATTGGACAGGCTGGGAGGGGGGCAATGAGCAGTTCTTC,CSARDWTGWEGGNEQFF
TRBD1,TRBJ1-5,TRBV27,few,TGTGCCAGCAGTTTAGACAGGGGGTTACCCCAGCATTTT,CASSLDRGLPQHF
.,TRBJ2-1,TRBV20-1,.,TGCAGTGCTAGTCGGGACTCCTCCACCTACAATGAGCAGTTCTTC,CSASRDSSTYNEQFF
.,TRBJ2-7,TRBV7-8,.,TGTGCCAGCGTCCTTACGGACGGGCACGGGAAGCAGTACTTC,CASVLTDGHGKQYF
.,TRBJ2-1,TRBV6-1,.,TGTGCCAGCAGTGTACGGACTACTGAGCAGTTCTTC,CASSVRTTEQFF
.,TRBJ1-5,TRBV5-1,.,TGCGCCAGCACTAACCCGGGGGATAGCAATCAGCCCCAGCATTTT,CASTNPGDSNQPQHF
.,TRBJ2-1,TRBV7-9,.,TGTGCCAGCAGCCCACGGTACGGATCCCAGAATGAGCAGTTCTTC,CASSPRYGSQNEQFF
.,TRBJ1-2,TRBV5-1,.,TGCGCCAGCAGCTTGGAAGGCAGGGGAGGCGGCTACACCTTC,CASSLEGRGGGYTF
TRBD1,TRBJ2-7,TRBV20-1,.,TGCAGTGCTAGGCCGCCCGGGACAGGGGTGCCCGAGCAGTACTTC,CSARPPGTGVPEQYF
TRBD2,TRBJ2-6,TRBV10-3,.,TGTGCCATCAGCTCCGGGACTAGCGGAAGTGGGGCCAACGTCCTGACTTTC,CAISSGTSGSGANVLTF
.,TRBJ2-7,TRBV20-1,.,TGCAGTGCTAGACTGAGGAGAGCCTCCTACGAGCAGTACTTC,CSARLRRASYEQYF
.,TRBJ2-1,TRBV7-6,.,TGTGCCAGCAGCTTAACCTACTCCTACAATGAGCAGTTCTTC,CASSLTYSYNEQFF
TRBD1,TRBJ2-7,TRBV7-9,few,TGTGCCAGCAGCCCAAAGGGACAGGGGGCGGCCTACGAGCAGTACTTC,CASSPKGQGAAYEQYF
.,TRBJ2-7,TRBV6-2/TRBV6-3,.,TGTGCCAGCAGTTACGCTGGGACCTACGAGCAGTACTTC,CASSYAGTYEQYF
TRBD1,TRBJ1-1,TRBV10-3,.,TGTGCCATCAGTTACGACAGGGGCTCTGAAGCTTTCTTT,CAISYDRGSEAFF
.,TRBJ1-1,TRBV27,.,TGTGCCAGCACCCCCAGTCGGGGGAACACTGAAGCTTTCTTT,CASTPSRGNTEAFF
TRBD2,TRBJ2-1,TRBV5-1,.,TGCGCCAGCAGCTTGGCTACTAGCGGGAGGGGTGAGCAGTTCTTC,CASSLATSGRGEQFF
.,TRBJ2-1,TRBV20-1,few,TGCAGTGCTCCCAGTACGGGGAGGGGGAATGAGCAGTTCTTC,CSAPSTGRGNEQFF
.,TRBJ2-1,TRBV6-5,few,TGTGCCAGCAGTCACCAACTAGCCGGGGCTTACAATGAGCAGTTCTTC,CASSHQLAGAYNEQFF
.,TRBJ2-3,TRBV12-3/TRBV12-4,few,TGTGCCAGCAGTTGGGGCCAGCGAGATACGCAGTATTTT,CASSWGQRDTQYF
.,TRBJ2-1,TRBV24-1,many,TGTGCCACCGGGGTCGCAGGGAGGAATGAGCAGTTCTTC,CATGVAGRNEQFF
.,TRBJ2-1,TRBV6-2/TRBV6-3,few,TGTGCCAGCAGTTACTGGTTGGAGAATGAGCAGTTCTTC,CASSYWLENEQFF